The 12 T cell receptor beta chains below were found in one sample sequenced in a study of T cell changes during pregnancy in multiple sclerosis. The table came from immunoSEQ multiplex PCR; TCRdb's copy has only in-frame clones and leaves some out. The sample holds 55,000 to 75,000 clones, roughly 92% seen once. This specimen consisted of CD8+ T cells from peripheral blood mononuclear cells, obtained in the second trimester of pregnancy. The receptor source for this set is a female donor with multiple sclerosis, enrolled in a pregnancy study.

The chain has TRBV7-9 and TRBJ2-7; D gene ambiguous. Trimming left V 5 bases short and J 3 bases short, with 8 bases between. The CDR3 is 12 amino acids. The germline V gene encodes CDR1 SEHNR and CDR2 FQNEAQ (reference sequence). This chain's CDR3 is CASSPEYYEQYF. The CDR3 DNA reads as TGTGCCAGCAGCCCGGAGTACTACGAGCAGTACTTC.

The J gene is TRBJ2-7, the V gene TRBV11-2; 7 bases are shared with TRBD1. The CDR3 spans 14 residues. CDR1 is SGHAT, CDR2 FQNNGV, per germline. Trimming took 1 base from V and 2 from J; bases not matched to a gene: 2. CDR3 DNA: TGTGCCAGCAGCTTAGTGACAGGGACCTACGAGCAGTACTTC. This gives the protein CASSLVTGTYEQYF.

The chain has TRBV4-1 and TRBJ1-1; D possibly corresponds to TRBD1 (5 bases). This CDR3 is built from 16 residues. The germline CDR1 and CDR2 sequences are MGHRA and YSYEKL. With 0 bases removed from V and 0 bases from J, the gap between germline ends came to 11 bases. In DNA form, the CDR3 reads TGCGCCAGCAGCCAAGATCGGGCAGGGCTGAACACTGAAGCTTTCTTT. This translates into CASSQDRAGLNTEAFF.

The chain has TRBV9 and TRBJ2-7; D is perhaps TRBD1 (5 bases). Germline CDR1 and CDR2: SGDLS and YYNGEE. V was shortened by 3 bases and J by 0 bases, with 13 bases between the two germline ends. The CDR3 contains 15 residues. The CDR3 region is CASSAQGDSSYEQYF. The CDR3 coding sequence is TGTGCCAGCAGCGCGCAGGGCGACAGCTCCTACGAGCAGTACTTC.

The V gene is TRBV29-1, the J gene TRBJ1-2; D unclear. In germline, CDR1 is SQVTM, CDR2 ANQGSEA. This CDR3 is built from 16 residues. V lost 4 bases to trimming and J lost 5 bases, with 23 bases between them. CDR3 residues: CSVVEIPRMLDYGYTF. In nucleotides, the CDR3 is TGCAGCGTTGTGGAAATCCCGAGGATGCTCGATTATGGCTACACCTTC. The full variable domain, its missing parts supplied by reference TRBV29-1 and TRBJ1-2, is SAVISQKPSRDICQRGTSLTIQCQVDSQVTMMFWYRQQPGQSLTLIATANQGSEATYESGFVIDKFPISRPNLTFSTLTVSNMSPEDSSIYLCSVVEIPRMLDYGYTFGSGTRLTVV.

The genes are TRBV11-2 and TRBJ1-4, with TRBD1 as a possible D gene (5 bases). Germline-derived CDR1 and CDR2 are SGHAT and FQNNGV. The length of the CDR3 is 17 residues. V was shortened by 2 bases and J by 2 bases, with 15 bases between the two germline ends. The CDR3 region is CASSLQNYRSTNEKLFF. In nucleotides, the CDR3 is TGTGCCAGCAGCTTACAAAACTACAGGAGCACTAATGAAAAACTGTTTTTT.

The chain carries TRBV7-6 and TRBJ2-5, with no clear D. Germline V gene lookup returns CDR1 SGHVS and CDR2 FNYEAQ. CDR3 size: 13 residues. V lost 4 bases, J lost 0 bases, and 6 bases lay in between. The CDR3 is CASSSPNQETQYF. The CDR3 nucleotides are TGTGCCAGCAGCTCCCCAAACCAAGAGACCCAGTACTTC.

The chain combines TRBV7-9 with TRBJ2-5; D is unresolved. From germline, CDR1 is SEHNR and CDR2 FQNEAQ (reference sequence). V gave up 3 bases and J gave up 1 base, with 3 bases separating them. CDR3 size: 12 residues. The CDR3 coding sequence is TGTGCCAGCAGCTTCATCCAAGAGACCCAGTACTTC. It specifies CASSFIQETQYF.

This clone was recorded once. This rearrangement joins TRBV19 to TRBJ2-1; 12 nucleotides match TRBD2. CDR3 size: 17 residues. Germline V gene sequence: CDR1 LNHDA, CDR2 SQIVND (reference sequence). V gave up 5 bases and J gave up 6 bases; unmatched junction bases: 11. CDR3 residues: CASSLSGLAGTLNEQFF. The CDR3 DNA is TGTGCCAGTAGTTTATCTGGACTAGCGGGAACCCTCAATGAGCAGTTCTTC.

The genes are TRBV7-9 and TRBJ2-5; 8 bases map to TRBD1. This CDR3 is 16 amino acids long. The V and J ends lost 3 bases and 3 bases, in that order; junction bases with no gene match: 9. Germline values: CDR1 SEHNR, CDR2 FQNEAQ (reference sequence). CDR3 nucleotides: TGTGCCAGCAGCTTGAAGAACAGGGGGTCCAAAGAGACCCAGTACTTC. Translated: CASSLKNRGSKETQYF.

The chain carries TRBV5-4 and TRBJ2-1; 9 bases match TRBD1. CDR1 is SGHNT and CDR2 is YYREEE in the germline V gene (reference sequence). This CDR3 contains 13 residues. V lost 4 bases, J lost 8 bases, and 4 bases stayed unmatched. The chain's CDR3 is CASSPDRGHEQFF. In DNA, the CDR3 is TGTGCCAGCAGCCCGGACAGGGGCCATGAGCAGTTCTTC.

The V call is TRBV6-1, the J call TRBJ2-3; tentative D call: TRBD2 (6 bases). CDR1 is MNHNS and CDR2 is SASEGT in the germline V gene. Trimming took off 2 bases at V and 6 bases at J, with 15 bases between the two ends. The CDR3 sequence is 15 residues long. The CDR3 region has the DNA TGTGCCAGCAGTGAAAAAGCTAGCGCCGCCGATACGCAGTATTTT. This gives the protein CASSEKASAADTQYF.